The clone carrying this TCR beta chain was counted many times. Those patients with uncontrolled infection, other autoimmune disease, pregnancy or lactation were excluded. Germline CDR1 reads DFQATT; CDR2 reads SNEGSKA (reference sequence). The V and J ends lost 3 bases and 10 bases respectively, with 10 bases between them. The CDR3 runs to 11 residues. Authors of the study amplified TCR beta CDR3 regions from RNA transcripts. HTBI primers were used for first-round RT-PCR of the TCR CDR3. One entry per CDR3 protein, called by TCRdb with MiXCR from the multiplex PCR reads. Among approximately 400,000 distinct CDR3 sequences listed, about 14% were seen once. This sample was taken from a study of T cells in Graves' hyperthyroidism and ophthalmopathy.

The chain recombines TRBV20-1 with TRBJ2-1; D possibly corresponds to TRBD1 (6 bases). What was sequenced was blood. The TCR originated in a man aged 45-65 years with Graves' ophthalmopathy. CDR3 bases: TGCAGTGCTAGGGAAGACAGGGAGCAGTTCTTC. This codes for CSAREDREQFF.